The entry that follows covers one T cell receptor beta chain sequence. The data stem from a study of blood T cell repertoires in COVID-19. Study-level background: COVID-19 samples, acute and convalescent, were from the United States, Italy and Spain. In each case, the material was cDNA or gDNA derived from T cells, B-cell-depleted T cells, or PBMCs.

V shed 4 bases, J shed 4 bases, and the junction held 4 bases outside the gene matches. Germline V gives CDR1 LGHDT, CDR2 YNNKEL (reference sequence). This CDR3 is 14 amino acids long. Methods used by the authors: Nucleated cell number was recorded as an estimate derived from reference gene primer amplification. Assay used: immunoSEQ multiplex PCR; TCRdb lists only in-frame clones, some missing. From that table come the V and J calls and clone size; the DNA was used to work out D and trimming. The sample contains around 150,000 clones, around 78% of which appear only once. The chain couples TRBV3-1 (or the pseudogene TRBV3-2) to TRBJ1-1; 9 nucleotides agree with TRBD1. Sequencing was done on a sample of peripheral blood. The sequence was collected from a woman older than 75 with active or convalescent COVID-19. The CDR3 nucleotides are TGTGCCAGCAGCCGGGACAGGGTTCGCACTGAAGCTTTCTTT. Protein: CASSRDRVRTEAFF.